This T cell receptor (beta chain) emerged from a study of pediatric ulcerative colitis. A word on this clone: What it recognizes is unknown.

Study results and caveats: Ulcerative colitis patients shared more blood-rectal clones than controls.

The rectum was sampled with one to two pinch biopsies at colonoscopy. Data came from immunoSEQ multiplex PCR; TCRdb stores just in-frame clones and leaves some out. The sample has more than 40,000 clones, 78% seen once. The V and J ends lost 5 bases and 3 bases respectively, with 17 bases between them. The CDR3 runs to 15 residues. CDR1 and CDR2 (germline): SGHTA, FQGNSA. The TCR sequence derives from a girl between 10 and 17 years old with moderate ulcerative colitis. Material: gut tissue. This rearrangement joins TRBV7-2 to TRBJ2-7, with D possibly being TRBD2 (6 bases). CDR3 nucleotides: TGTGCCAGCAGCCTTTCCGGGAGACGAAGCTACGAGCAGTACTTC. Translated: CASSLSGRRSYEQYF.